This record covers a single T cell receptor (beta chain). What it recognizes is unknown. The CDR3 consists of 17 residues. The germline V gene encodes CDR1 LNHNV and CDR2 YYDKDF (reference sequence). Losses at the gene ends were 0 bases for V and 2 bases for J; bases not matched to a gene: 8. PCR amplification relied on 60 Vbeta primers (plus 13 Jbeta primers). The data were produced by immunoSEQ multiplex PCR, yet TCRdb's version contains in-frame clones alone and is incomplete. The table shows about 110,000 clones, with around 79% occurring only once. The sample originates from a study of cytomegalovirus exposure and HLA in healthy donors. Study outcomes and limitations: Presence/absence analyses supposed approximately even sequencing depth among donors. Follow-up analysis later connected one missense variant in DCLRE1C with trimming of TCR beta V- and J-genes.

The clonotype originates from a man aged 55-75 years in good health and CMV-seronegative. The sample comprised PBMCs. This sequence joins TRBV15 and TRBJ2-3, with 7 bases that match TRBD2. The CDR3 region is CATSRDRSSGATDTQYF. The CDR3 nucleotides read TGTGCCACCAGCAGAGATCGGTCTAGCGGCGCCACAGATACGCAGTATTTT.